This entry is about one T cell receptor beta chain. This entry belongs to a study of PD-1 blockade in classical Hodgkin lymphoma. The CDR3 sequence is 14 residues long. Between the trimmed V and J ends, which lost 4 bases and 6 bases, there was a span of 13 bases. The germline CDR1 and CDR2 sequences are SGHDN and FVKESK. Brentuximab vedotin exposure varied, and every patient relapsed after autologous stem cell transplantation. The repertoire was sequenced with immunoSEQ multiplex PCR; TCRdb's copy has only in-frame clones and lacks some. The table includes approximately 13,000 clones, more than 65% detected once.

The sequence was obtained from a human donor with classical Hodgkin lymphoma. V gene TRBV14 combines with J gene TRBJ2-1; D may match TRBD1 or TRBD2 (5 bases each). The starting material was peripheral blood mononuclear cells (PBMCs), obtained at baseline. CDR3 in DNA: TGTGCCAGCAGCCCTGGTTGGGGACCCAATGAGCAGTTCTTC. It codes for CASSPGWGPNEQFF.